The 7 T cell receptor beta chains presented below share a single source sample, sequenced in a study of PD-1 and CTLA-4 blockade in melanoma. Data came from immunoSEQ multiplex PCR; TCRdb stores just in-frame clones and leaves some out. Altogether about 32,000 clones are present, about 87% being singletons, with the ten largest covering roughly 7%. Sequenced material: CD8+ T cells from peripheral blood, taken from a patient given anti-PD-1 treatment. The receptors here all came from a human donor with melanoma.

This chain links TRBV2 with TRBJ1-1; D gene uncertain. The V end was cut by 7 bases, the J end by 3 bases, with 15 bases between. The CDR3 is 14 amino acids. Germline CDR1 SNHLY, CDR2 FYNNEI. CDR3 region: CASTEPRQDTEAFF. CDR3 coding DNA: TGTGCCAGCACCGAGCCCCGTCAGGACACTGAAGCTTTCTTT.

This chain links TRBV27 with TRBJ1-1, with D possibly TRBD1 on 6 matching bases. This CDR3 is built from 19 residues. Germline V gives CDR1 MNHEY, CDR2 SMNVEV (reference sequence). Trimming took off 4 bases at V and 3 bases at J, with 27 bases between the two ends. In DNA form, the CDR3 reads TGTGCCAGCAGTTCGACCTCTACGGGGGGTGGGGGGCGCGACACTGAAGCTTTCTTT. This translates into CASSSTSTGGGGRDTEAFF.

This CDR3 reads CSVDNGTGTAEAFF. CDR3 bases: TGCAGCGTTGATAATGGGACAGGGACAGCTGAAGCTTTCTTT. This sequence joins TRBV29-1 and TRBJ1-1; 9 bases map to TRBD1. V lost 3 bases to trimming and J lost 6 bases; unmatched junction nucleotides: 8. This CDR3 is 14 amino acids long. Germline V gene sequence: CDR1 SQVTM, CDR2 ANQGSEA.

The V and J genes are TRBV5-1 and TRBJ1-2; 10 bases are shared with TRBD1. This CDR3 has 18 residues. V lost 0 bases, J lost 7 bases, and 15 bases stayed unmatched. Germline lookup yields CDR1 SGHRS and CDR2 YFSETQ. The chain's CDR3 is CASSLARRTGGIYGGYTF. In DNA form, the CDR3 reads TGCGCCAGCAGCTTGGCCCGGCGGACAGGGGGGATCTATGGTGGCTACACCTTC.

The chain joins TRBV6-1 to TRBJ1-2, with D tentatively TRBD1 (6 bases). Trimming shortened V by 3 bases and J by 2 bases, and 16 bases separated the two germline ends. This CDR3 has 16 residues. The germline CDR1 and CDR2 sequences are MNHNS and SASEGT. The CDR3 sequence: CASSDPQGIWNYGYTF. The CDR3 DNA sequence: TGTGCCAGCAGTGACCCGCAGGGGATCTGGAACTATGGCTACACCTTC.

V and J are TRBV19 and TRBJ2-5; D remains ambiguous. CDR3 length: 14 residues. Germline V gene sequence: CDR1 LNHDA, CDR2 SQIVND (reference sequence). Trimming removed 3 bases from V and 0 bases from J, with 8 bases in between. This chain's CDR3 is CASSIFGDQETQYF. For the CDR3, the DNA is TGTGCCAGTAGTATTTTCGGAGACCAAGAGACCCAGTACTTC.

This rearrangement joins TRBV28 to TRBJ1-1, with 9 positions matching TRBD1. The CDR3 runs 17 residues. With V trimmed by 7 bases and J by 6 bases, 18 bases remained unmatched. Germline-derived CDR1 and CDR2 are MDHEN and SYDVKM. The CDR3 nucleotides read TGTGCCAGCACCCACCACAGCCTCCGACAGGGGGGTCCTGAAGCTTTCTTT. Translating it yields CASTHHSLRQGGPEAFF.